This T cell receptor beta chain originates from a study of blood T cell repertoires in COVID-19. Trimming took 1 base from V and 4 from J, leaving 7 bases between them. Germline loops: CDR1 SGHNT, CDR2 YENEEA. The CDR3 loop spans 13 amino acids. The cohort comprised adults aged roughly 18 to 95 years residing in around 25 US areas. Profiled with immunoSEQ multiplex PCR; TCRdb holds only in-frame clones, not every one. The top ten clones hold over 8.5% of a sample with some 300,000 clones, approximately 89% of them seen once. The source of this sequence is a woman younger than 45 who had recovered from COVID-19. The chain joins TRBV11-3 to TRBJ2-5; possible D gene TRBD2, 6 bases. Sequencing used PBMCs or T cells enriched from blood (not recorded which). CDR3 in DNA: TGTGCCAGCAGCTTAGTCGGGGGAGAGACCCAGTACTTC. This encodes CASSLVGGETQYF.